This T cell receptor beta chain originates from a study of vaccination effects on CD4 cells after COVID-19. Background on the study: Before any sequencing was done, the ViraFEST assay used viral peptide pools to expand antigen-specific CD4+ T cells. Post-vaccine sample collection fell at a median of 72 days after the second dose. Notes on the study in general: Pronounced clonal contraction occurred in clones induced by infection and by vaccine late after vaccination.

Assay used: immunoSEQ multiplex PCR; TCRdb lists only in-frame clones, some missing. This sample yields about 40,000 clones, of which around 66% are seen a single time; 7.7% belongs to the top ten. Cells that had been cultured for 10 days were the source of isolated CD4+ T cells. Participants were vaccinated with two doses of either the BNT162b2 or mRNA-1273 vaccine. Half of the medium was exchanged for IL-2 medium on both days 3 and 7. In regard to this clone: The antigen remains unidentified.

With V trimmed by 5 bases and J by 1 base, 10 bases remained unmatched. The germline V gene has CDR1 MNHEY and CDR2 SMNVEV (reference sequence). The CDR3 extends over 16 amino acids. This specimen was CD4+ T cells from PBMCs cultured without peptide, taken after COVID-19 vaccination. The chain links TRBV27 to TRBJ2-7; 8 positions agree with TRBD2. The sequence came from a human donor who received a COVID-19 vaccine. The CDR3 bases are TGTGCCAGCAGTCCCAGGGTTAGCGGGGAATCCTACGAGCAGTACTTC. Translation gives CASSPRVSGESYEQYF.